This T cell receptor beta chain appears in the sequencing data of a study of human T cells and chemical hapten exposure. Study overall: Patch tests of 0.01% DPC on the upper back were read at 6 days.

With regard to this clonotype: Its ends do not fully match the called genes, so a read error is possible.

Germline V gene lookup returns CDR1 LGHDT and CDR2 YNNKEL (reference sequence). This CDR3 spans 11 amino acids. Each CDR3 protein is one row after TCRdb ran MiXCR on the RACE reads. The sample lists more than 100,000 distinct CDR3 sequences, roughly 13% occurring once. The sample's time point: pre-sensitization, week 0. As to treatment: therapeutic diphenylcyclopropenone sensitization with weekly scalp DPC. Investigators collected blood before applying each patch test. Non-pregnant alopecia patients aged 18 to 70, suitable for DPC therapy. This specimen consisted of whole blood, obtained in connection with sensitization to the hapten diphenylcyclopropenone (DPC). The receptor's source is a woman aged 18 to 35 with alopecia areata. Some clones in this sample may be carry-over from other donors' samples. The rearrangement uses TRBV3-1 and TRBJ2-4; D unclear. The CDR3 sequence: CASSQGPVLDF. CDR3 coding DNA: TGTGCCAGCAGCCAAGGGCCAGTTTTGGACTTC.